This entry lists 2 T cell receptor beta chains sequenced from one sample in a study of T cells after yellow fever vaccination. TCRdb passed the 5' RACE reads through MiXCR, listing each CDR3 protein once. This sample has 100,000 to 150,000 distinct CDR3 sequences, with 13% to 15% found just once. The sample was CD8+ T cells sorted from PBMCs, taken 5 days after the yellow fever booster vaccination. The receptors were gathered from a man younger than 35 who received the YFV17D yellow fever vaccine.

This clonotype has ten or more counts. This chain joins TRBV6-5 and TRBJ2-2; TRBD2 aligns across 8 bases. This CDR3 spans 14 amino acids. V lost 7 bases to trimming and J lost 7 bases; unmatched junction nucleotides: 8. Germline lookup yields CDR1 MNHEY and CDR2 SVGAGI. CDR3 sequence reads: CASIPGLEVGELFF. Here the CDR3 DNA reads TGTGCCAGCATTCCGGGACTAGAGGTCGGGGAGCTGTTTTTT.

Ten or more counts support this clonotype. The CDR3 region has the DNA TGCGCCAGCAGCTTACAGGGTCCGAGGGAGCTGTTTTTT. Protein product: CASSLQGPRELFF. The chain recombines TRBV5-1 with TRBJ2-2, with D possibly matching TRBD1 (6 bases). Deletions cut 2 bases from V and 9 bases from J, with 11 bases between. Germline loops: CDR1 SGHRS, CDR2 YFSETQ. The CDR3 totals 13 residues.